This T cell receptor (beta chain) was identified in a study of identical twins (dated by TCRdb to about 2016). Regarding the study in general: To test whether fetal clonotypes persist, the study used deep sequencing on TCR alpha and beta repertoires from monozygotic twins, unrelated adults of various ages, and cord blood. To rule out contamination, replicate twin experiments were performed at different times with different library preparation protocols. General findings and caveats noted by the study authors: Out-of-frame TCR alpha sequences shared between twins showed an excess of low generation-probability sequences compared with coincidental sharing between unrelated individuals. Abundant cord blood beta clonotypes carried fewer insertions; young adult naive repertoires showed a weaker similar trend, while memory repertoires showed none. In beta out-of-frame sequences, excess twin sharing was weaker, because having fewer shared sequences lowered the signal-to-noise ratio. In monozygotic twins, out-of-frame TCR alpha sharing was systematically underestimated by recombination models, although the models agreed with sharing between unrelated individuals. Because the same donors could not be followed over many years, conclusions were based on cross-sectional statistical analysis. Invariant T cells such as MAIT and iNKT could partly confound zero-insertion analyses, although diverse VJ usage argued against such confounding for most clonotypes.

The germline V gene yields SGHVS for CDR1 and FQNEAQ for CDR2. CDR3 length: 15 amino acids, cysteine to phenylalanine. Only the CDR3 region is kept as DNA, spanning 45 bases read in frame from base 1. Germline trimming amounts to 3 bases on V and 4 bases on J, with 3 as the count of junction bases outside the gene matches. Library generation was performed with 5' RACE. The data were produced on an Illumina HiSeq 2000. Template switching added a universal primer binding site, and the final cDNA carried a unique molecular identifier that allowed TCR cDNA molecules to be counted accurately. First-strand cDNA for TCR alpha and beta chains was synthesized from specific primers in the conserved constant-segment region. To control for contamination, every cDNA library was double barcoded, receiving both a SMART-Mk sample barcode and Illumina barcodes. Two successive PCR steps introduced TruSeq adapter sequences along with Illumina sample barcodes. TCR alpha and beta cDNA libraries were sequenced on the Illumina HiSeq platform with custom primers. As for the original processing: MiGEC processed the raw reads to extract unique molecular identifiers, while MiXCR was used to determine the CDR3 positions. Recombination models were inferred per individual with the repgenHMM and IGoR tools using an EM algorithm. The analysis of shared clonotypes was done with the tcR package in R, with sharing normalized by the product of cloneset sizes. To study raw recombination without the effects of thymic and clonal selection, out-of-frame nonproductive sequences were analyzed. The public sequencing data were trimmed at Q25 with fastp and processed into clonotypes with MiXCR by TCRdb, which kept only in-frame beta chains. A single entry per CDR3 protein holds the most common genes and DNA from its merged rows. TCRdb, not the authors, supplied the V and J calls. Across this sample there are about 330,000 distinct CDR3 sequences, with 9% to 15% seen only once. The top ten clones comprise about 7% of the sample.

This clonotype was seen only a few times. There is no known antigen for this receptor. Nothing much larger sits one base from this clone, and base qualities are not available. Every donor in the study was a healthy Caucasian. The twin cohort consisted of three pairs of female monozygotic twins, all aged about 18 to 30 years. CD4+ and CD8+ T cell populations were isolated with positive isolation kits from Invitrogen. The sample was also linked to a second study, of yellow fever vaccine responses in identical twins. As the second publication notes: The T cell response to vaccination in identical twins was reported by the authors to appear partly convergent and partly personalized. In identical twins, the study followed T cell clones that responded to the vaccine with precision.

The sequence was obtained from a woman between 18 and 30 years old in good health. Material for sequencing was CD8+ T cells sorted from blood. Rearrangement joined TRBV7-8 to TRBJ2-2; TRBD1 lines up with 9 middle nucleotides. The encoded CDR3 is CASSFLTGGTGELFF. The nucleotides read TGTGCCAGCAGCTTTTTGACAGGGGGCACCGGGGAGCTGTTTTTT.